In this sample, the clone carrying this T cell receptor beta chain turned up a few times. Its antigen remains unknown. This specimen belongs to a study of beta chain features in type 1 diabetes. Sorting based on CD45RO/CCR7/CD25/CD127/CD95/CD27 separated CD4+ naive, central memory, regulatory and stem cell-like memory cells. As every portion of the isolated RNA was reverse transcribed, the sequencing read expressed TCRB transcripts. TCRdb keeps only in-frame clones here, not all; method: immunoSEQ multiplex PCR. There are roughly 180,000 clones in the sample; roughly 8% occur only once, and more than 0.75% lies in the top ten. Germline V CDR1 and CDR2: SGHNT, YYREEE (reference sequence). V was pared by 4 bases and J by 2 bases, with 12 bases between. The CDR3 runs 14 residues. Regarding the study as a whole: Shorter TCRB CDR3s, moderately but significantly so, marked every one of the four CD4+ subsets in Type 1 diabetes patients. A pattern of fewer insertions and more deletions at VDJ junctions was seen in type 1 diabetes patients. For cells with high TCR expression, cDNA sequencing could yield over-representation. HLA influence on TCRB rearrangement stayed unresolved here.

The TCR was taken from a woman in her forties with type 1 diabetes. Sequences were obtained from central memory CD4+ T cells from blood. The chain joins TRBV5-4 to TRBJ1-2; D perhaps matches TRBD1 (6 bases). The chain's CDR3 is CASSAGTQNYGYTF. The CDR3 DNA sequence: TGTGCCAGCAGCGCCGGGACACAGAACTATGGCTACACCTTC.